The clone carrying this TCR beta chain was seen at least ten times. Its target is unknown. The source of the sample is a study of T cell repertoires in cytomegalovirus infection. Overall study context: Used in the study were CMV epitopes, some recently identified and HLA-C-restricted, others well-studied and HLA-B-restricted.

Broader study findings: HLA-C-restricted, CMV-specific TCR beta clonotypes were dominant ex vivo.

There are 14 residues in the CDR3. Between the trimmed V and J ends, which lost 0 bases and 1 base, there was a span of 6 bases. The germline V gene encodes CDR1 MNHEY and CDR2 SMNVEV (reference sequence). MiXCR, run by TCRdb on the reads, gives a single entry per CDR3 protein. The sample holds some 800,000 distinct CDR3 sequences, approximately 29% seen once. This TCR came from a human donor in good health (CMV status not recorded). Some clones in this sample may be carry-over from other donors' samples. V and J are TRBV27 and TRBJ1-1; tentative D call: TRBD1 (6 bases). Sequenced here: cultured CD8+ T cells from PBMCs, sampled from culture after CMV antigen stimulation. The CDR3 region is CASSLSRGNTEAFF. In DNA form, the CDR3 reads TGTGCCAGCAGTTTATCCAGGGGGAACACTGAAGCTTTCTTT.